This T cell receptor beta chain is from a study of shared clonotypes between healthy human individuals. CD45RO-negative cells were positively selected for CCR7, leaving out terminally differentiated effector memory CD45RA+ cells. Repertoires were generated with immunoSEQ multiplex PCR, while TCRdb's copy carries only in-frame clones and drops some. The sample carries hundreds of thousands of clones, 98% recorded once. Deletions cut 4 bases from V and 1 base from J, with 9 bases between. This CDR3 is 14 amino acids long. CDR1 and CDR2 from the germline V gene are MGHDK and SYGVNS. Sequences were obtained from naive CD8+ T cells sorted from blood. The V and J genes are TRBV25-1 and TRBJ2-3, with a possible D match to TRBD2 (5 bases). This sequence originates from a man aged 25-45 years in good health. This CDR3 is CASSVGVGTDTQYF. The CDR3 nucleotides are TGTGCCAGCAGTGTCGGGGTCGGCACAGATACGCAGTATTTT. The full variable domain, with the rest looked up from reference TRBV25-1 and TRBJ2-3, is EADIYQTPRYLVIGTGKKITLECSQTMGHDKMYWYQQDPGMELHLIHYSYGVNSTEKGDLSSESTVSRIRTEHFPLTLESARPSHTSQYLCASSVGVGTDTQYFGPGTRLTVL.